The clone carrying this TCR beta chain was detected only once. Measured with immunoSEQ multiplex PCR; TCRdb has only the in-frame clones, and not every one. This table holds over 200,000 clones, approximately 80% found once. Cohort placement rested on clinical history that participants reported themselves. This sample is part of a study of blood T cell repertoires in COVID-19. The junction had 9 bases not matched to a gene; V was cut back by 2 bases and J by 7 bases. The V gene's germline CDR1 is SEHNR and CDR2 FQNEAQ (reference sequence). The CDR3 loop spans 16 amino acids. This chain joins TRBV7-9 and TRBJ2-1; 9 bases are a match to TRBD2. This receptor was identified in a man in his sixties who had recovered from COVID-19. The sequencing input was PBMCs or T cells enriched from blood (not recorded which). The chain's CDR3 is CASSLSIAGVGNEQFF. The CDR3 bases are TGTGCCAGCAGCTTATCCATAGCGGGGGTAGGGAATGAGCAGTTCTTC.